Shown below are 18 T cell receptor beta chains from a single sample sequenced in a study of OX40 agonist ivuxolimab in advanced cancers. Method: immunoSEQ multiplex PCR; TCRdb's copy keeps in-frame clones and lacks some. The sample records tens of thousands of clones, about nine tenths being singletons. Sequences were derived from CD4+ or CD8+ T cells sorted from blood, sampled in a trial of the OX40 agonist ivuxolimab. Receptors originate from an adult with an advanced solid tumor such as melanoma, head and neck, liver or kidney cancer.

The chain recombines TRBV5-8 with TRBJ2-7; 9 positions agree with TRBD1. The V gene's germline CDR1 is SGHTS and CDR2 YDEGEE. V was clipped by 4 bases and J by 3 bases; unmatched bases: 11. The CDR3 sequence is 16 residues long. The DNA for the CDR3 is TGTGCCAGCAGCCGTTTTCCGGGACAGGGTTTCTACGAGCAGTACTTC. It encodes CASSRFPGQGFYEQYF. Supplemented by reference TRBV5-8 and TRBJ2-7, the full variable domain reads EAGVTQSPTHLIKTRGQQATLRCSPISGHTSVYWYQQALGLGLQFLLWYDEGEERNRGNFPPRFSGRQFPNYSSELNVNALELEDSALYLCASSRFPGQGFYEQYFGPGTRLTVT.

V and J are TRBV28 and TRBJ1-6; D is possibly TRBD1 (6 bases). CDR1 and CDR2 (germline): MDHEN, SYDVKM. Trimming removed 5 bases at V and 10 bases at J, with 21 bases between. The CDR3 has 16 residues. The CDR3 is CASSPPGVGPGSPLHF. The CDR3 DNA reads TGTGCCAGCAGTCCCCCAGGGGTGGGGCCAGGGTCACCCCTCCACTTT. Based on the CDR3 plus reference TRBV28 and TRBJ1-6, the full variable domain is DVKVTQSSRYLVKRTGEKVFLECVQDMDHENMFWYRQDPGLGLRLIYFSYDVKMKEKGDIPEGYSVSREKKERFSLILESASTNQTSMYLCASSPPGVGPGSPLHFGNGTRLTVT.

In DNA, the CDR3 is TGTGCCAGCAGCTTAGGACTAGCCTACGAGCAGTACTTC. This encodes CASSLGLAYEQYF. V is TRBV11-2 and J is TRBJ2-7, with D possibly TRBD2 on 6 matching bases. The CDR3 extends over 13 amino acids. V shed 1 base and J shed 2 bases, with 6 bases lying between them. In germline, CDR1 is SGHAT, CDR2 FQNNGV.

The J gene is TRBJ2-7, the V gene TRBV9; D remains unclear. The V end was cut by 0 bases, the J end by 2 bases, with 6 bases between. The CDR3 length is 13 residues. CDR1 and CDR2 from the germline V gene are SGDLS and YYNGEE. This CDR3 is CASSVVSTYEQYF. CDR3 bases: TGTGCCAGCAGCGTAGTGTCTACCTACGAGCAGTACTTC.

The rearrangement joins TRBV28 to TRBJ2-5, with D perhaps matching TRBD1 or TRBD2 (6 bases each). The germline V gene has CDR1 MDHEN and CDR2 SYDVKM. V was shortened by 8 bases and J by 0 bases, with 16 bases between the two germline ends. This CDR3 is built from 15 residues. CDR3 nucleotides: TGTGCCAGCCACTTGTCGGGGGCGGACCAAGAGACCCAGTACTTC. Translated: CASHLSGADQETQYF.

V usage is TRBV28 and J usage is TRBJ1-6; D is perhaps TRBD1 (6 bases). This CDR3 is 13 amino acids long. The germline V and J ends were trimmed by 7 bases and 7 bases, with 11 bases remaining between them. Germline assignment: CDR1 MDHEN and CDR2 SYDVKM. The CDR3 sequence is CASKQGGNSPLHF. The DNA for the CDR3 is TGTGCCAGCAAACAGGGTGGGAATTCACCCCTCCACTTT.

The rearrangement uses TRBV27 and TRBJ1-1, with 7 bases aligning to TRBD1. Losses at the gene ends were 3 bases for V and 2 bases for J; bases not matched to a gene: 6. Looked up from germline, CDR1 is MNHEY and CDR2 is SMNVEV (reference sequence). The CDR3 loop spans 15 amino acids. The CDR3 is CASSFGTATNTEAFF. The DNA for the CDR3 is TGTGCCAGCAGTTTTGGGACAGCAACAAACACTGAAGCTTTCTTT.

The chain links TRBV6-1 to TRBJ1-6, with D maybe TRBD1 (6 bases). Deletions cut 9 bases from V and 0 bases from J, with 12 bases between. Germline CDR1 and CDR2: MNHNS and SASEGT. This CDR3 is 15 amino acids long. The chain's CDR3 is CASFTGSSYNSPLHF. CDR3 in DNA: TGTGCCAGTTTTACAGGGAGCTCCTATAATTCACCCCTCCACTTT.

The chain recombines TRBV6-5 with TRBJ1-2, with 9 nucleotides matching TRBD1. This CDR3 is built from 12 residues. From germline, CDR1 is MNHEY and CDR2 SVGAGI. Germline trimming cut 8 bases from V and 4 bases from J; bases unmatched to any gene: 2. The CDR3 spells CASWTGAYGYTF. In DNA form, the CDR3 reads TGTGCCAGCTGGACAGGGGCCTATGGCTACACCTTC.

V usage is TRBV2 and J usage is TRBJ1-1, with D unclear. Trimming took off 3 bases at V and 0 bases at J, with 8 bases between the two ends. CDR3 size: 14 residues. Per the germline V gene, CDR1 is SNHLY and CDR2 is FYNNEI. The CDR3 spells CASSDRRMNTEAFF. CDR3 in DNA: TGTGCCAGCAGTGATCGCAGGATGAACACTGAAGCTTTCTTT.

J is TRBJ2-1 and V is TRBV5-1; TRBD2 agrees at 7 bases. The CDR3 is 14 amino acids. Unmatched junction bases numbered 14, after V lost 9 bases and J lost 8 bases. Germline V gene sequence: CDR1 SGHRS, CDR2 YFSETQ. The CDR3 protein is CATHDGGRGDEQFF. CDR3 DNA sequence: TGCGCCACCCACGATGGCGGGAGAGGGGATGAGCAGTTCTTC. The full variable domain, with the rest looked up from reference TRBV5-1 and TRBJ2-1, is KAGVTQTPRYLIKTRGQQVTLSCSPISGHRSVSWYQQTPGQGLQFLFEYFSETQRNKGNFPGRFSGRQFSNSRSEMNVSTLELGDSALYLCATHDGGRGDEQFFGPGTRLTVL.

The DNA for the CDR3 is TGTGCCAGTAGTATAGATCTGAAGGGACAGCGAACTTTTCAGTACTTC. Residues: CASSIDLKGQRTFQYF. The chain joins TRBV19 to TRBJ2-4; 7 positions agree with TRBD1. From germline, CDR1 is LNHDA and CDR2 SQIVND (reference sequence). CDR3 size: 16 residues. V gave up 0 bases and J gave up 11 bases; unmatched junction bases: 13.

This clone was found once. V usage is TRBV10-2 and J usage is TRBJ1-1; 8 positions match TRBD1. Germline assignment: CDR1 WSHSY and CDR2 SAAADI. This CDR3 contains 19 residues. V dropped 2 bases and J dropped 1; count of bases not matched to a gene: 15. The CDR3 here is CASSEPNQGARAWNTEAFF. The CDR3 coding sequence is TGCGCCAGCAGTGAGCCGAATCAGGGGGCCCGGGCTTGGAACACTGAAGCTTTCTTT.

The chain carries TRBV15 and TRBJ1-1; D remains unclear. Trimming left V 0 bases short and J 1 base short, with 6 bases between. This CDR3 comprises 14 residues. Germline assignment: CDR1 LNHNV and CDR2 YYDKDF (reference sequence). The CDR3 protein is CATSRDWENTEAFF. Written as DNA, the CDR3 is TGTGCCACCAGCAGAGATTGGGAGAACACTGAAGCTTTCTTT.

The chain carries TRBV7-2 and TRBJ2-1; possible D gene TRBD2, 6 bases. The CDR3 is 16 residues long. Between the trimmed V and J ends, which lost 1 base and 2 bases, there was a span of 12 bases. Germline V gene data show CDR1 as SGHTA and CDR2 as FQGNSA. CDR3 nucleotides: TGTGCCAGCAGCTTAGTGGGCGGGACCGCCTACAATGAGCAGTTCTTC. As protein: CASSLVGGTAYNEQFF.

This clone has just a few counts. V is TRBV4-3 and J is TRBJ1-1; tentatively, D is TRBD1 (5 bases). Trimming stripped 1 base from V and 0 bases from J, with 6 bases between. From germline, CDR1 is LGHNA and CDR2 YSLEER. This CDR3 is 14 amino acids long. The CDR3: CASSQGGMNTEAFF. In DNA form, the CDR3 reads TGCGCCAGCAGCCAAGGGGGGATGAACACTGAAGCTTTCTTT.

The chain employs TRBV10-3 and TRBJ1-1; no clear D gene. Germline V gives CDR1 ENHRY, CDR2 SYGVKD. The V end was cut by 7 bases, the J end by 4 bases, with 13 bases between. The CDR3 length is 13 residues. The DNA of the CDR3 is TGTGCCATCACTCAGCAAGCTGGCACTGAAGCTTTCTTT. Amino acid sequence: CAITQQAGTEAFF.

V usage is TRBV28 and J usage is TRBJ2-1; 10 bases are a match to TRBD1. This CDR3 has 16 amino acids. J was trimmed by 3 bases and V by 1 base; bases with no gene match: 3. The V gene's germline CDR1 is MDHEN and CDR2 SYDVKM. The CDR3 nucleotides are TGTGCCAGCAGTTTATCCGGGACAGGGGTCTACAATGAGCAGTTCTTC. Amino acid sequence: CASSLSGTGVYNEQFF.